The T cell receptor (beta chain) under discussion was sequenced for a study of blood T cell repertoires in COVID-19. Across the study: Sample material is recorded as cDNA or gDNA derived from T cells, B-cell-depleted T cells, or PBMCs.

Those enrolled, adults aged roughly 18 to 89 years, came from about two dozen US areas. Only in-frame clones appear in the TCRdb table, and some are missing; sequencing was by immunoSEQ multiplex PCR. This repertoire shows around 450,000 clones, roughly 87% found once; its top ten account for 0.7%. This clone was seen repeatedly, ten times or more. The V gene end was trimmed by 4 bases and the J gene end by 1 base; junction bases not matched to a gene: 5. CDR1 is PRHDT, CDR2 FYEKMQ, per germline (reference sequence). The length of the CDR3 is 15 residues. The rearrangement links TRBV13 to TRBJ2-7; 9 positions agree with TRBD1. This receptor was taken from a woman between 18 and 30 years old who had recovered from COVID-19. The specimen was PBMCs or T cells enriched from blood (not recorded which). CDR3 DNA sequence: TGTGCCAGCAGCTCCACCGGGACAGGGTCCTACGAGCAGTACTTC. Residues: CASSSTGTGSYEQYF.